These 10 T cell receptor beta chains were all obtained from the same sample, sequenced in a study of T-cell reconstitution after alpha-beta-depleted transplantation in children. During its preparation, the TCRbeta library received unique molecular identifiers. TCRdb passed the PCR reads through MiXCR, listing each CDR3 protein once. The top ten hold under 30% of the sample, which has hundreds of thousands of distinct CDR3 sequences, about a sixth seen once. The source material was PBMCs, mostly from graft donor cells, sampled 360 days after TCRalphabeta/CD19-depleted stem cell transplant. The receptors were sampled from a boy under three years old who had a stem cell transplant for Wiskott-Aldrich syndrome, so the T cells may come from the graft donor.

This clonotype has at least ten counts. The gene calls are TRBV2 and TRBJ2-3; D tentatively fits TRBD1 or TRBD2 (5 bases each). Per germline, CDR1 SNHLY and CDR2 FYNNEI. The CDR3 totals 14 residues. Trimming pared 4 bases from V and 5 bases from J, leaving 13 bases between. The CDR3, as DNA: TGTGCCAGCAGTGGTAACGGGGCCCTAGATACGCAGTATTTT. Protein sequence: CASSGNGALDTQYF.

The genes are TRBV5-5 and TRBJ1-1; D is uncertain. CDR1 and CDR2 (germline): SGHKS, YYEKEE (reference sequence). V lost 6 bases and J 1 base, leaving 13 bases between the germline ends. The CDR3 has 14 residues. CDR3 amino acids: CASKFGSRNTEAFF. The CDR3 bases are TGTGCCAGCAAGTTCGGTTCAAGGAACACTGAAGCTTTCTTT. Full variable domain (outside the CDR3, taken from reference TRBV5-5 and TRBJ1-1): DAGVTQSPTHLIKTRGQQVTLRCSPISGHKSVSWYQQVLGQGPQFIFQYYEKEERGRGNFPDRFSARQFPNYSSELNVNALLLGDSALYLCASKFGSRNTEAFFGQGTRLTVV.

The V and J genes are TRBV6-5 and TRBJ1-1; D unclear. The length of the CDR3 is 14 residues. The V end was cut by 3 bases, the J end by 0 bases, with 8 bases between. Per the germline V gene, CDR1 is MNHEY and CDR2 is SVGAGI. CDR3 DNA: TGTGCCAGCAGTTATGGTGGAATGAACACTGAAGCTTTCTTT. Protein product: CASSYGGMNTEAFF.

This chain links TRBV12-3 or TRBV12-4 with TRBJ2-3; D gene ambiguous. The length of the CDR3 is 14 residues. Trimming removed 3 bases from V and 3 bases from J, with 10 bases in between. CDR3 bases: TGTGCCAGCAGTTTTAGGCAGGAAACAGATACGCAGTATTTT. Its protein is CASSFRQETDTQYF.

This clonotype was detected only a few times. The rearrangement joins TRBV6-1 to TRBJ2-3; possible D gene TRBD2, 5 bases. Looked up from germline, CDR1 is MNHNS and CDR2 is SASEGT. The CDR3 runs to 19 residues. V lost 1 base, J lost 1 base, and 21 bases lay in between. CDR3 sequence: CASSEVVPPGNRGTDTQYF. Here the CDR3 DNA reads TGTGCCAGCAGTGAAGTAGTACCGCCCGGGAATCGGGGCACAGATACGCAGTATTTT.

The chain recombines TRBV27 with TRBJ2-1; possible D gene TRBD1, 6 bases. CDR3 length equals 14 residues. Germline V gene data show CDR1 as MNHEY and CDR2 as SMNVEV (reference sequence). Trimming took off 6 bases at V and 6 bases at J, with 15 bases between the two ends. As DNA, the CDR3 is TGTGCCAGCAGCAGTCGACGGACAGCCAATGAGCAGTTCTTC. It encodes CASSSRRTANEQFF.

CDR3 in DNA: TGTGCCAGCAGTGACCCTAGCGGGGCTAAAGGGTCCTACGAGCAGTACTTC. As protein: CASSDPSGAKGSYEQYF. The chain couples TRBV2 to TRBJ2-7; 9 bases line up with TRBD2. With V trimmed by 3 bases and J by 1 base, 10 bases remained unmatched. The CDR3 has 17 residues. Germline V gene data show CDR1 as SNHLY and CDR2 as FYNNEI.

The chain couples TRBV2 to TRBJ1-6; the D is unclear. Looked up from germline, CDR1 is SNHLY and CDR2 is FYNNEI. Trimming cost V 5 bases and J 10 bases, with 24 bases left between them. The CDR3 consists of 17 residues. Here the CDR3 reads CASSPSPGPASGSPLHF. DNA of the CDR3: TGTGCCAGCAGTCCCTCACCGGGCCCCGCGTCGGGGTCACCCCTCCACTTT.

This clonotype was seen many times. This rearrangement joins TRBV20-1 to TRBJ2-1; the match to TRBD2 covers 9 bases. Germline V gives CDR1 DFQATT, CDR2 SNEGSKA (reference sequence). The junction had 7 bases not matched to a gene; V was cut back by 4 bases and J by 0 bases. CDR3 length: 16 amino acids. The CDR3: CSATPGTSRSYNEQFF. CDR3 DNA sequence: TGCAGTGCTACGCCCGGGACTAGCCGCTCCTACAATGAGCAGTTCTTC.

The gene calls are TRBV24-1 and TRBJ2-5, with 9 bases that match TRBD2. CDR1 and CDR2 (germline): KGHDR, SFDVKD. V shed 12 bases and J 5 bases; nucleotides not matched to a gene: 12. The CDR3 is 14 amino acids. The CDR3 region is CASRRLAVGETQYF. Here the CDR3 DNA reads TGTGCCTCGCGACGACTAGCGGTAGGGGAGACCCAGTACTTC.